The rows below give T cell receptor beta chains drawn from one sample of a study of glioma-infiltrating T cells. TCRdb used MiXCR to reprocess the multiplex PCR reads, holding one entry per CDR3 protein. The sample has around 100,000 distinct CDR3 sequences, around 31% seen once. The specimen sequenced was glioma tissue, nonneoplastic brain tissue, or PBMCs (not recorded which). Receptors originate from a human donor with low-grade glioma or glioblastoma, undergoing nonglioma brain surgery, or in good health (not recorded which). The CDR3 runs from the conserved cysteine through the conserved F or W. The order of the fields is CDR3 length, D gene, J gene, clone size, V gene, CDR3 DNA, CDR3 protein. D genes are given only for firm matches. Clone sizes are given selectively: once, few, many, or a class where the clone is expanded.

>14|NA|TRBJ2-5|NA|TRBV3-1
TGTGCCAGCGGAAACGGGGGTCGTGAAGAGACCGAGTACTTC
CASGNGGREETEYF
>15|TRBD2|TRBJ2-2|few|TRBV7-8
TGTGCCAGCAGCTCGGGGGGGGCGAACACCGGGGAGCTGTTTTTT
CASSSGGANTGELFF
>11|NA|TRBJ2-1|NA|TRBV7-2
TGTGCCAGCAGTAAACTCCTCTATCAGCTCTTC
CASSKLLYQLF
>14|TRBD1|TRBJ1-5|many|TRBV6-1
TGTGCCAGCAGTGAGGACAGGGAGGATCAGCCCCAGCATTTT
CASSEDREDQPQHF
>14|NA|TRBJ1-2|NA|TRBV9
TGTGCCAGCAGCGCCCAGACAGGCGTCTATGGCTACACCTTC
CASSAQTGVYGYTF
>14|NA|TRBJ1-1|many|TRBV3-1
TGTGCCAGCAGCCTGGCGGGAGTGAACACTGAAGCTTTCTTT
CASSLAGVNTEAFF
>13|NA|TRBJ1-2|few|TRBV3-1
TGTGCCAGCAGCCGGACACGTAACTATGGCTACACCTTC
CASSRTRNYGYTF
>13|TRBD1|TRBJ2-1|many|TRBV20-1
TGCAGCGTTCCTGGGACAGATAACAATGAGCAGTTCTTC
CSVPGTDNNEQFF
>15|NA|TRBJ2-5|many|TRBV7-9
TGTGCCAGCAGCCTCAACGGACAGTTCCAAGAGACCCAGTACTTC
CASSLNGQFQETQYF
>12|NA|TRBJ1-6|NA|TRBV30
TGTGCCTTGCAGAACAGTGATTCACCCCTCCACTTT
CALQNSDSPLHF
>16|TRBD2|TRBJ2-1|many|TRBV4-3
TGCGCCAGCAGCCAAGGCTCTAGCGGTTATTACAATGAGCAGTTCTTC
CASSQGSSGYYNEQFF
>15|NA|TRBJ2-1|many|TRBV20-1
TGCAGTGCTAGAGATTTAAGGGCTTCCAACAATGAGCAGTTCTTC
CSARDLRASNNEQFF
>14|TRBD1|TRBJ2-3|NA|TRBV5-1
TGCGCCAGCAGCGCCCGACAGGGGGCAGATACGCAGTATTTT
CASSARQGADTQYF
>17|TRBD1|TRBJ1-6|NA|TRBV15
TGTGCCACAGGCAGGGCCCAGACAGGGGAGAAGGTTCCACCCCTCCACTTT
CATGRAQTGEKVPPLHF
>12|NA|TRBJ1-1|many|TRBV4-3
TGCGCCAGCAGCCACCCGGGCGCTGAAGCTTTCTTT
CASSHPGAEAFF
>16|NA|TRBJ2-4|NA|TRBV3-1
TGTGCCAGCAGCCAAAGACAGAACCTAGCCAAAAACATTCAGTACTTC
CASSQRQNLAKNIQYF
>14|TRBD2|TRBJ2-1|NA|TRBV29-1
TGCAGCGTTGCAGGGCGGGGGGCCTACAATGAGCAGTTCTTC
CSVAGRGAYNEQFF
>15|TRBD1|TRBJ2-7|many|TRBV6-6
TGTGCCAGCAGTTACAACAGGGGGCCGGGGTACGAGCAGTACTTC
CASSYNRGPGYEQYF
>13|NA|TRBJ1-5|NA|TRBV7-6
TGCGCCAGCACCACCCAACAGGGCCAGCCCCAGCATTTT
CASTTQQGQPQHF
>14|NA|TRBJ2-2|NA|TRBV5-4
TGTGCCAGCAGCTTGGCACCGAACACCGGGGAGCTGTTTTTT
CASSLAPNTGELFF